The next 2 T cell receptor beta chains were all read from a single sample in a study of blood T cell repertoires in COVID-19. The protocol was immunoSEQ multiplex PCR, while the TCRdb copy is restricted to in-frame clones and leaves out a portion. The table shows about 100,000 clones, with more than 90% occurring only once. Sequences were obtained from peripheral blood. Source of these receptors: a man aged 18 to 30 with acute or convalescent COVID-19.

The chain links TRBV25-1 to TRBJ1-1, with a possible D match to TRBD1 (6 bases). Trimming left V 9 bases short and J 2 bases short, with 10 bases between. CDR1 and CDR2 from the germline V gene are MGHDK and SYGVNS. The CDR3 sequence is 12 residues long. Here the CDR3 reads CASTQGNTEAFF. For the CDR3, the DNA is TGTGCCAGTACACAGGGAAACACTGAAGCTTTCTTT.

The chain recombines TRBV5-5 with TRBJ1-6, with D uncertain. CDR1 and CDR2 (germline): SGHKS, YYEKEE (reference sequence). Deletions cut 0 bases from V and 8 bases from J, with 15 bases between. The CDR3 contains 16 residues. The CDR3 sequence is CASSLAGVPTYSPLHF. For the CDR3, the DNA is TGTGCCAGCAGCTTGGCCGGGGTTCCTACTTATTCACCCCTCCACTTT.